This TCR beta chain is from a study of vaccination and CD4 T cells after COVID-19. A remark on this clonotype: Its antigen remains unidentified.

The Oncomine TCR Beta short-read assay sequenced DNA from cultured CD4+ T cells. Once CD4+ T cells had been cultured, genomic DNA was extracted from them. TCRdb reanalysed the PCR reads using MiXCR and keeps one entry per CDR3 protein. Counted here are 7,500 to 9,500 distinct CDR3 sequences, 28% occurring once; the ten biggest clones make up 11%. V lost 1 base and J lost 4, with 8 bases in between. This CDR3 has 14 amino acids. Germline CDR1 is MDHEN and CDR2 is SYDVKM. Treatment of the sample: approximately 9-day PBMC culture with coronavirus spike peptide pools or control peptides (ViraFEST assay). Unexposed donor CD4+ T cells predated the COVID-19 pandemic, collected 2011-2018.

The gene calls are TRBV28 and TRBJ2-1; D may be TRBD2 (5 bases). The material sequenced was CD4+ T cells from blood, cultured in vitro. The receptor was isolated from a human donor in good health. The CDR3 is CASSLSGDYNEQFF. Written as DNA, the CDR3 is TGTGCCAGCAGTTTATCCGGGGATTACAATGAGCAGTTCTTC.